The sequence of this TCR beta chain was determined in a study of blood T cell repertoires in COVID-19. Study-wide context: COVID-19 samples from acute and convalescent phases originated in the United States, Italy and Spain. Sample material is recorded as cDNA or gDNA derived from T cells, B-cell-depleted T cells, or PBMCs.

Study processing details: For nucleated cells, counts were estimated from reference gene primer amplification. The table came from immunoSEQ multiplex PCR; TCRdb's copy has only in-frame clones and leaves some out. V and J calls and clone size are those listed in that table; D and trimming were worked out from the DNA. The profile shows roughly 200,000 clones, roughly 84% of them singletons. Seattle patients were enrolled while actively infected and followed longitudinally. CDR1 and CDR2 from the germline V gene are KGHSH and LQKENI. The CDR3 has 15 amino acids. Deletions cut 0 bases from V and 4 bases from J, with 12 bases between.

The sequencing input was peripheral blood. The receptor was isolated from a woman aged 35 to 49 with COVID-19, enrolled during active disease. The rearrangement uses TRBV18 and TRBJ1-2; no reliable D call. The CDR3 is CASSPPASSGYGYTF. The CDR3 nucleotides are TGTGCCAGCTCACCACCGGCCAGTTCGGGCTATGGCTACACCTTC.